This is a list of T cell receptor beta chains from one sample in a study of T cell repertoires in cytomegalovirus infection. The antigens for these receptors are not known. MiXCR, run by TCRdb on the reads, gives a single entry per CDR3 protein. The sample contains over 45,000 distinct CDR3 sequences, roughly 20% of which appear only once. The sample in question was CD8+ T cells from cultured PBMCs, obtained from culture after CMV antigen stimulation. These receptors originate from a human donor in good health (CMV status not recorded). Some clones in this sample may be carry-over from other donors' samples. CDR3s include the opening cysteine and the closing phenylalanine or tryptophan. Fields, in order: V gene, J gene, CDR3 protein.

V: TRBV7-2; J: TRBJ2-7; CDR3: CASSSYSGQTPWHEQYF
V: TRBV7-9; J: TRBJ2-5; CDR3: CASKWGEETQYF
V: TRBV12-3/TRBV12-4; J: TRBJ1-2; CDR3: CASGGYGGYTF
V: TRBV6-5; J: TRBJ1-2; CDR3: CASSQEVTGYYGYTF
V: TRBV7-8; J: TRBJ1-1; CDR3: CASSSRQGAQNTEAFF
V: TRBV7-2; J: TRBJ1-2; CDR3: CASSLTPGPYGYTF
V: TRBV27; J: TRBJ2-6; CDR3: CASLTRGANVLTF
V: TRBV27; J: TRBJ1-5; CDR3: CASSSQDRGSNQPQHF
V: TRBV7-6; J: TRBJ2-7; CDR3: CASSFPAGPSSYEQYF
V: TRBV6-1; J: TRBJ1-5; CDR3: CASTSTEHYSNQPQHF
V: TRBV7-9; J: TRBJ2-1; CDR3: CASSSTSKQFF
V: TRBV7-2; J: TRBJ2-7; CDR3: CASSPALANPYEQYF
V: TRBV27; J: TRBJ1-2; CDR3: CASSFRTGRNYGYTF
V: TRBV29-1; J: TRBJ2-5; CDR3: CSVTGLAGVYQETQYF
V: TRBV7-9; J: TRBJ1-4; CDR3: CASSPGTRAHNEKLFF
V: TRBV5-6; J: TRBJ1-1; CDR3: CASSPLDTDRANTEAFF
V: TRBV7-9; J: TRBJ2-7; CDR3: CASSLDRGNPQYF
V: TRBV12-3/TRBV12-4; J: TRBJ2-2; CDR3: CASSLWRGELFF
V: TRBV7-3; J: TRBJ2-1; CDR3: CASSFGTSGRDEQFF
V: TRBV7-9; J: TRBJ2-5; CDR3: CASSSGGVRETQYF
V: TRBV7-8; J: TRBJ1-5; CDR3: CASSLDSQVARPGQPQHF
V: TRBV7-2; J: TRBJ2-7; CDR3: CASSLVSREAYEQYF
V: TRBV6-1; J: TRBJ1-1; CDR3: CASSQGVGTEAFF
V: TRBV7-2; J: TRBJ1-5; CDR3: CASSYGYSNQPQHF
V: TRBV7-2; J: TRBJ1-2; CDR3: CASSQAGAFGYTF
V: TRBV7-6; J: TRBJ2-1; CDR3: CASSLSGTSVNEQFF
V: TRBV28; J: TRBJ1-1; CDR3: CASVKQNTEAFF
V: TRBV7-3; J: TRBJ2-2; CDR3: CASSFTGTVNTGELFF
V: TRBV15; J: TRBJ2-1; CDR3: CATSRRLADYNEQFF
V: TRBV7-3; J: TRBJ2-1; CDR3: CASSHGLRGNEQFF
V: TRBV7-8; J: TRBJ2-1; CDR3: CASSLAWGGSSYNEQFF
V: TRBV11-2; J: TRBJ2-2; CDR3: CASSLGAGELFF
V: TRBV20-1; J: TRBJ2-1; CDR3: CSAKDRRYNEQFF
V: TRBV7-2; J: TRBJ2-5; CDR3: CASSLVEVWGTGDETQYF
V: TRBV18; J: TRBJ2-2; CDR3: CAIRLGTGELFF
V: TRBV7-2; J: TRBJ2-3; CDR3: CASSTRDYQTPKDTQYF
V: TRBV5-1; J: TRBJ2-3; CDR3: CASSLDTQYF
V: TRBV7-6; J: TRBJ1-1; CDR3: CASSLRGRDSGTEAFF
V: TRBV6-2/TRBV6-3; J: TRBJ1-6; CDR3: CASSYGGDNSPLHF
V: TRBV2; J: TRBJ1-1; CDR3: CASSVPVMNTEAFF
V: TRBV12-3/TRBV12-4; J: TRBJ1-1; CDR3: CASSFTGLGTEAFF
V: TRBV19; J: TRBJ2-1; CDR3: CASHSRGTDNEQFF
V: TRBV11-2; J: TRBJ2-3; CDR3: CASPGGDTQYF
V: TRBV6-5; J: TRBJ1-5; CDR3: CASSSTSSSNQPQHF
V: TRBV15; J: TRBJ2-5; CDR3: CATSRVAGGQETQYF
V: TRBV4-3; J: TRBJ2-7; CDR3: CASSQDRGNEQYF
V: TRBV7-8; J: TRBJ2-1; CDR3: CASSKVGEGDEQFF
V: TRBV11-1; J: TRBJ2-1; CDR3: CASTVRGSYNEQFF
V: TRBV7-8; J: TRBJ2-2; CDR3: CASSLGASGRYTGELFF
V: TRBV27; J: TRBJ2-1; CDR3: CASSLQGEEFF
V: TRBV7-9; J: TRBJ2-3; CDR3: CASSPPTGAGTDTQYF
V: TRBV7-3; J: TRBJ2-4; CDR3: CASSSREVRAEGRYF
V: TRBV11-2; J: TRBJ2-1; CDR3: CASSPGRSNEQFF
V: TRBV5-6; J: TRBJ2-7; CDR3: CASSFGTGLYEQYF
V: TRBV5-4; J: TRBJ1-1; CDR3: CASIRTGGPNTEAFF
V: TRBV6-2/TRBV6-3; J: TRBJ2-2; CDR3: CASSYGLAGPGELFF